This entry lists 29 T cell receptor beta chains sequenced from one sample in a study of beta chain features in type 1 diabetes. For these receptors, no antigen is known. Since all of the isolated RNA was reverse transcribed, expressed TCRB transcripts were what got sequenced. Using immunoSEQ multiplex PCR, the repertoire was profiled, and TCRdb retains in-frame clones only, with some absent. In the table there are around 260,000 clones, approximately 24% of which are singletons. Study-wide points: Patients with Type 1 diabetes showed moderately but significantly shorter TCRB CDR3s in all four CD4+ subsets.

The sample comprised naive CD4+ T cells from blood. The receptors come from a woman in her 30s with type 1 diabetes.

The chain employs TRBV9 and TRBJ2-5, with TRBD1 identical over 10 bases. Per the germline V gene, CDR1 is SGDLS and CDR2 is YYNGEE. Trimming cost V 4 bases and J 5 bases; bases outside gene matches: 14. CDR3 length equals 17 residues. The DNA for the CDR3 is TGTGCCAGCAGCCCTGGACAGGGGGGCAGCGGGATGGAGACCCAGTACTTC. As protein: CASSPGQGGSGMETQYF.

This clone came up a few times. The chain recombines TRBV2 with TRBJ2-5; TRBD2 is a possible D gene (6 bases). V lost 4 bases to trimming and J lost 2 bases, with 14 bases between them. The length of the CDR3 is 15 residues. CDR1 and CDR2 (germline): SNHLY, FYNNEI. DNA of the CDR3: TGTGCCAGCAGTGGGTACGGGGGAGCGCAAGAGACCCAGTACTTC. Its translation: CASSGYGGAQETQYF.

The chain combines TRBV19 with TRBJ2-1, with D possibly TRBD2 on 5 matching bases. Trimming stripped 3 bases from V and 6 bases from J, with 9 bases between. The CDR3 is 13 residues long. Germline V lookup: CDR1 LNHDA, CDR2 SQIVND (reference sequence). The CDR3 sequence is CASSIFSANEQFF. CDR3 nucleotide sequence: TGTGCCAGTAGTATTTTTAGCGCCAATGAGCAGTTCTTC.

This clone was found a few times. CDR3 DNA: TGTGCCAGCAGACTAAGCGGGAGGGGTGAGACCCAGTACTTC. This sequence encodes CASRLSGRGETQYF. This chain uses TRBV28 with TRBJ2-5; TRBD2 agrees at 10 bases. The CDR3 consists of 14 residues. The germline V gene has CDR1 MDHEN and CDR2 SYDVKM. The V segment lost 6 bases and the J segment 5 bases; nucleotides outside the gene matches: 6.

J is TRBJ2-7 and V is TRBV6-5; the match to TRBD1 covers 9 bases. V lost 5 bases and J lost 4; bases outside the gene matches: 9. Per germline, CDR1 MNHEY and CDR2 SVGAGI. The CDR3 contains 15 residues. The DNA for the CDR3 is TGTGCCAGCAGTCTCACCGGGACAGGGACTTACGAGCAGTACTTC. It yields the protein CASSLTGTGTYEQYF.

The chain combines TRBV25-1 with TRBJ1-2, with no clear D. The V end was cut by 3 bases, the J end by 6 bases, with 23 bases between. Germline values: CDR1 MGHDK, CDR2 SYGVNS. The CDR3 extends over 17 amino acids. As DNA, the CDR3 is TGTGCCAGCAGTGACTTATGGTCTGGCAGAGGGCCCGATGGCTACACCTTC. Amino acids: CASSDLWSGRGPDGYTF.

Only a few counts were recorded for this clone. The gene calls are TRBV7-9 and TRBJ2-1; D might be TRBD1 (5 bases). CDR3 length: 13 residues. The ends were cut back, 5 bases at V and 8 bases at J, with 13 bases in the middle. CDR1 is SEHNR, CDR2 FQNEAQ, per germline (reference sequence). CDR3 coding DNA: TGTGCCAGCAGCATTTGGGGCAGGGATGAGCAGTTCTTC. Its protein is CASSIWGRDEQFF.

The genes are TRBV9 and TRBJ2-5; D is unresolved. Germline V lookup: CDR1 SGDLS, CDR2 YYNGEE. The CDR3 spans 14 residues. V was trimmed by 0 bases and J by 5 bases, leaving 11 bases between them. As DNA, the CDR3 is TGTGCCAGCAGCGTAGCCGGGTCTGGGGAGACCCAGTACTTC. It is translated as CASSVAGSGETQYF.

The rearrangement uses TRBV29-1 and TRBJ2-7; tentatively, D is TRBD2 (7 bases). V was clipped by 3 bases and J by 0 bases, with 18 bases between them. Per the germline V gene, CDR1 is SQVTM and CDR2 is ANQGSEA. The CDR3 runs 16 residues. CDR3 protein: CSVEIEAGALSYEQYF. The CDR3, as DNA: TGCAGCGTTGAGATAGAGGCGGGGGCCCTCTCCTACGAGCAGTACTTC.

The chain employs TRBV5-1 and TRBJ2-1, with 9 nucleotides matching TRBD2. The V and J ends lost 0 bases and 7 bases, in that order; junction bases with no gene match: 8. Looked up from germline, CDR1 is SGHRS and CDR2 is YFSETQ. The CDR3 covers 16 residues. CDR3 in amino acids: CASSLDIAGVLNEQFF. The CDR3 DNA sequence: TGCGCCAGCAGCTTGGATATAGCGGGAGTCTTAAATGAGCAGTTCTTC.

This clone was observed a handful of times. The genes are TRBV19 and TRBJ1-1; weak D call: TRBD1 (5 bases). Germline loops: CDR1 LNHDA, CDR2 SQIVND (reference sequence). The CDR3 is 17 amino acids. Between the trimmed V and J ends, which lost 9 bases and 4 bases, there was a span of 27 bases. CDR3 bases: TGTGCCAGCCTAAGAAACAGTTTACAAGGGGTTTCCACTGAAGCTTTCTTT. Protein: CASLRNSLQGVSTEAFF. The full variable domain, rest sourced from reference TRBV19 and TRBJ1-1, is DGGITQSPKYLFRKEGQNVTLSCEQNLNHDAMYWYRQDPGQGLRLIYYSQIVNDFQKGDIAEGYSVSREKKESFPLTVTSAQKNPTAFYLCASLRNSLQGVSTEAFFGQGTRLTVV.

V and J are TRBV7-9 and TRBJ2-5; 7 nucleotides line up with TRBD1. CDR3 length: 13 residues. Germline trimming cut 4 bases from V and 3 bases from J; bases unmatched to any gene: 2. The germline CDR1 and CDR2 sequences are SEHNR and FQNEAQ (reference sequence). The CDR3 coding sequence is TGTGCCAGCAGCTCCCAGGGGGAAGAGACCCAGTACTTC. This codes for CASSSQGEETQYF.

This clone was picked up a small number of times. The J gene is TRBJ2-7, the V gene TRBV5-4; 7 bases agree with TRBD2. The germline V gene has CDR1 SGHNT and CDR2 YYREEE (reference sequence). This CDR3 is built from 15 residues. Trimming removed 0 bases from V and 6 bases from J; junction bases left unmatched: 9. The CDR3 DNA follows: TGTGCCAGCAGCTTGGTGGGGCCTAGCGGAAGCGAGCAGTACTTC. Encoded protein: CASSLVGPSGSEQYF.

This clone has just a few counts. The rearrangement joins TRBV9 to TRBJ2-2; no definite D call. CDR3 length equals 14 residues. Germline CDR1 is SGDLS and CDR2 is YYNGEE. Trimming cost V 5 bases and J 6 bases, with 14 bases left between them. CDR3 amino acids: CASRLTSQSGELFF. CDR3 nucleotides: TGTGCCAGCAGACTAACCTCTCAGTCCGGGGAGCTGTTTTTT.

This clone has only a few counts. V gene TRBV29-1 combines with J gene TRBJ2-3, with TRBD1 matching over 9 bases. V lost 7 bases, J lost 6 bases, and 5 bases stayed unmatched. There are 12 residues in the CDR3. Per the germline V gene, CDR1 is SQVTM and CDR2 is ANQGSEA. The CDR3 DNA is TGCAGCGCCGGGACAGGGATCGATACGCAGTATTTT. Amino acid sequence: CSAGTGIDTQYF.

This clone was seen only a few times. The gene calls are TRBV7-2 and TRBJ2-3; the match to TRBD2 covers 10 bases. This CDR3 is built from 16 residues. V shed 0 bases, J shed 1 base, and the junction held 1 base outside the gene matches. Looked up from germline, CDR1 is SGHTA and CDR2 is FQGNSA. CDR3 bases: TGTGCCAGCAGCTTAGCCCTAGCGGGAGGCACAGATACGCAGTATTTT. It specifies CASSLALAGGTDTQYF.

V and J are TRBV9 and TRBJ2-7; no clear D gene. V was pared by 0 bases and J by 6 bases, with 10 bases between. The germline V gene encodes CDR1 SGDLS and CDR2 YYNGEE. This CDR3 comprises 13 residues. CDR3 bases: TGTGCCAGCAGCGTAGAGCAAGAACGCGAGCAGTACTTC. It codes for CASSVEQEREQYF. The variable domain in full, completed from reference TRBV9 and TRBJ2-7, reads DSGVTQTPKHLITATGQRVTLRCSPRSGDLSVYWYQQSLDQGLQFLIQYYNGEERAKGNILERFSAQQFPDLHSELNLSSLELGDSALYFCASSVEQEREQYFGPGTRLTVT.

This clone was detected only a few times. The genes are TRBV30 and TRBJ2-7, with D possibly TRBD1 on 6 matching bases. Germline assignment: CDR1 GTSNPN and CDR2 SVGIG (reference sequence). This CDR3 region has 13 residues. V shed 0 bases and J shed 3 bases, with 9 bases lying between them. The CDR3 region has the DNA TGTGCCTGGAGTGTTCAGGGGAGCTACGAGCAGTACTTC. It encodes CAWSVQGSYEQYF.

This chain joins TRBV29-1 and TRBJ2-7, with D tentatively TRBD1 (6 bases). V lost 2 bases, J lost 2 bases, and 13 bases lay in between. The CDR3 spans 14 residues. The germline CDR1 and CDR2 sequences are SQVTM and ANQGSEA. CDR3 in amino acids: CSVETRQGPYEQYF. The CDR3, as DNA: TGCAGCGTTGAAACGAGGCAGGGGCCCTACGAGCAGTACTTC.

The table lists this clone with a few counts. This sequence joins TRBV5-1 and TRBJ2-5; TRBD1 agrees at 9 bases. The CDR3 runs to 16 residues. With V trimmed by 3 bases and J by 5 bases, 11 bases remained unmatched. CDR1 and CDR2 from the germline V gene are SGHRS and YFSETQ. CDR3 in DNA: TGCGCCAGCAGCTGGGGGGACAGGGATAGATCGGAGACCCAGTACTTC. Its protein is CASSWGDRDRSETQYF.

The rearrangement uses TRBV4-2 and TRBJ2-1; a possible D gene is TRBD2 (6 bases). Germline CDR1 reads LGHNA; CDR2 reads YNFKEQ. The CDR3 loop spans 17 amino acids. V was cut by 1 base and J by 6 bases, with 19 bases left in between. The CDR3 loop is CASSQGLSGRRGNEQFF. CDR3 nucleotide sequence: TGTGCCAGCAGCCAAGGTCTATCGGGAAGGAGGGGCAATGAGCAGTTCTTC.

This chain joins TRBV7-3 and TRBJ2-4, with TRBD2 matching 8 bases. Germline V gene sequence: CDR1 SGHTA, CDR2 FQGTGA. This CDR3 comprises 17 residues. Trimming removed 2 bases from V and 1 base from J; junction bases left unmatched: 7. The CDR3 sequence: CASSLRGTSDAKNIQYF. The DNA of the CDR3 is TGTGCCAGCAGCTTACGTGGGACTAGTGATGCCAAAAACATTCAGTACTTC. The full variable domain, with the rest looked up from reference TRBV7-3 and TRBJ2-4, is GAGVSQTPSNKVTEKGKYVELRCDPISGHTALYWYRQSLGQGPEFLIYFQGTGAADDSGLPNDRFFAVRPEGSVSTLKIQRTERGDSAVYLCASSLRGTSDAKNIQYFGAGTRLSVL.

This clone has just one count. Other DNA sequences in this sample translate to the same CDR3. The rearrangement links TRBV6-5 to TRBJ2-5; D is perhaps TRBD2 (5 bases). Trimming cost V 5 bases and J 7 bases, with 14 bases left between them. The germline V gene has CDR1 MNHEY and CDR2 SVGAGI. The CDR3 runs to 13 residues. Here the CDR3 reads CASSPAGSGTQYF. The CDR3 DNA follows: TGTGCCAGCAGTCCCGCGGGCTCGGGGACCCAGTACTTC.

The rearrangement joins TRBV7-9 to TRBJ2-3; 7 bases line up with TRBD2. V shed 3 bases, J shed 2 bases, and the junction held 14 bases outside the gene matches. This CDR3 is built from 18 residues. Germline V gene sequence: CDR1 SEHNR, CDR2 FQNEAQ (reference sequence). DNA for the CDR3: TGTGCCAGCAGCTTTTCAGGCGGGAGCCTCACCGACACAGATACGCAGTATTTT. This gives the protein CASSFSGGSLTDTDTQYF.

Only a few counts were recorded for this clone. This rearrangement joins TRBV25-1 to TRBJ2-1; D might be TRBD1 (5 bases). The CDR3 is 13 amino acids. V shed 5 bases and J shed 7 bases, with 12 bases lying between them. Germline lookup yields CDR1 MGHDK and CDR2 SYGVNS. Written as DNA, the CDR3 is TGTGCCAGCAGTCTTGGGGCTGTGAATGAGCAGTTCTTC. Translation gives CASSLGAVNEQFF.

The rearrangement links TRBV27 to TRBJ1-4; maybe TRBD1 (5 bases). CDR3 length: 14 amino acids. V was cut by 6 bases and J by 10 bases, with 18 bases left in between. Looked up from germline, CDR1 is MNHEY and CDR2 is SMNVEV (reference sequence). The CDR3 bases are TGTGCCAGCAGGCTTGGGGGGGTCATAGGAAAACTGTTTTTT. Encoded protein: CASRLGGVIGKLFF.

CDR3 in DNA: TGTGCCAGCAGCGTCGTAGCGGGAGGCGGGGAGCTGTTTTTT. This encodes CASSVVAGGGELFF. The rearrangement links TRBV9 to TRBJ2-2; 10 positions agree with TRBD2. Germline-derived CDR1 and CDR2 are SGDLS and YYNGEE. The CDR3 sequence is 14 residues long. With V trimmed by 2 bases and J by 7 bases, 2 bases remained unmatched.

This chain uses TRBV4-1 with TRBJ2-3, with D possibly being TRBD1 (6 bases). Between the trimmed V and J ends, which lost 1 base and 1 base, there was a span of 12 bases. Per germline, CDR1 MGHRA and CDR2 YSYEKL. This CDR3 spans 16 amino acids. CDR3 bases: TGCGCCAGCAGCCAAGTTCCGGACAGAGGCACAGATACGCAGTATTTT. Protein: CASSQVPDRGTDTQYF.

The V call is TRBV6-1, the J call TRBJ2-5, with 7 bases identical to TRBD1. The ends lost 6 bases at V and 6 bases at J; junction bases unmatched: 7. This CDR3 contains 13 residues. The germline gives CDR1 MNHNS, CDR2 SASEGT. This CDR3 is CASSPGQAQTQYF. CDR3 nucleotide sequence: TGTGCCAGCAGCCCCGGACAGGCTCAGACCCAGTACTTC.